This T cell receptor (beta chain) was sequenced in a study of T cell repertoires in cytomegalovirus infection. Study-level information: Public TCR beta signatures provided an indication of both CMV infection and a matching HLA type. Study observations and caveats: Adding up the frequency of public TCR beta families identified people who carried CMV plus the relevant HLA. HLA-C-restricted, CMV-specific TCR beta clonotypes were dominant ex vivo.

This clonotype was counted only a few times. What it binds is unknown. With 2 bases removed from V and 7 bases from J, the gap between germline ends came to 13 bases. Germline loops: CDR1 MNHNY, CDR2 SVGAGI (reference sequence). The CDR3 runs 14 residues. TCRdb passed the reads through MiXCR, listing each CDR3 protein once. The sample has roughly 920,000 distinct CDR3 sequences; around a third are singletons. This specimen consisted of cultured CD8+ T cells from PBMCs, obtained from culture after CMV antigen stimulation. The chain joins TRBV6-6 to TRBJ2-3; tentatively, D is TRBD2 (6 bases). This clonotype was obtained from a human donor in good health (CMV status not recorded). Some clones in this sample may be carry-over from other donors' samples. This CDR3 reads CASSYGGSGNTQYF. As DNA, the CDR3 is TGTGCCAGCAGTTACGGGGGGTCAGGAAATACGCAGTATTTT.